The clone carrying this T cell receptor (beta chain) showed up just a few times. Its matching antigen is unknown. This specimen comes from a study of radiation and T cells in renal cell carcinoma. The overall study: Nephrectomy followed 15 Gy stereotactic body radiation by 4 weeks. The study's findings and limits: Top tumor clonotypes rose in blood 2 weeks post-radiation, then contracted. Pretreatment tumor biopsies were lacking, so baseline clonotypes are unknown.

Here immunoSEQ multiplex PCR was the method, and the copy in TCRdb shows in-frame clones only, minus some. Seen here are 45,000 to 55,000 clones, more than 80% observed once, and the top ten hold around 30%. With 0 bases removed from V and 8 bases from J, the gap between germline ends came to 10 bases. Germline values: CDR1 MNHNY, CDR2 SVGAGI (reference sequence). The CDR3 spans 14 residues. Noted time point: blood 2 weeks post-SBRT. Treatment specified: 15 Gy SBRT to primary tumor, nephrectomy 4 weeks later. Blood was sampled at baseline, 2 weeks and 4 weeks after SBRT. Sequencing used blood, obtained from a patient whose treatment included radiotherapy and nephrectomy. The V gene is TRBV6-6, the J gene TRBJ1-4; tentative D call: TRBD1 (6 bases). This receptor was obtained from a woman aged 70-85 years with renal cell carcinoma. This CDR3 reads CASSYSSGEEKLFF. The CDR3 nucleotides read TGTGCCAGCAGTTACTCTTCAGGGGAGGAAAAACTGTTTTTT.